This T cell receptor (beta chain) emerged from a study of ipilimumab plus nivolumab after autologous stem cell transplantation. Germline V gives CDR1 MNHEY, CDR2 SVGAGI. V shed 5 bases and J shed 11 bases, with 18 bases lying between them. The CDR3 totals 13 residues. The count of this clone is one. Assay used: immunoSEQ multiplex PCR; TCRdb lists only in-frame clones, some missing. This table holds around 84,000 clones, more than 80% found once. This specimen was PBMCs, taken in a trial of ipilimumab plus nivolumab as post-transplant consolidation. This chain connects TRBV6-5 to TRBJ1-2; D gene ambiguous. This sequence originates from a male donor with diffuse large B-cell lymphoma. CDR3 region: CASSESHSGRYTF. Here the CDR3 DNA reads TGTGCCAGCAGTGAATCGCACTCCGGGAGGTACACCTTC.